These 24 T cell receptor beta chains were sequenced from one sample in a study of blood T cell repertoires in COVID-19. Here immunoSEQ multiplex PCR was the method, and the copy in TCRdb shows in-frame clones only, minus some. The table records roughly 250,000 clones, about 86% of them present only once. The source material was peripheral blood. These TCRs come from a woman aged 60 to 75 with active or convalescent COVID-19.

V and J are TRBV6-6 and TRBJ1-1; D is ambiguous. The CDR3 extends over 14 amino acids. From germline, CDR1 is MNHNY and CDR2 SVGAGI (reference sequence). V lost 2 bases and J 2 bases, leaving 9 bases between the germline ends. Here the CDR3 DNA reads TGTGCCAGCAGTTACCCTGAGGTCAACACTGAAGCTTTCTTT. It translates to CASSYPEVNTEAFF.

The CDR3 region is CASSPRLAGGETQYF. CDR3 DNA: TGTGCCAGCAGCCCCCGACTAGCGGGGGGGGAGACCCAGTACTTC. The gene calls are TRBV9 and TRBJ2-5; 14 bases align to TRBD2. CDR3 size: 15 residues. From germline, CDR1 is SGDLS and CDR2 YYNGEE. V gave up 4 bases and J gave up 5 bases; unmatched junction bases: 4.

This clone showed up just a few times. The chain couples TRBV19 to TRBJ1-5; D call uncertain. The CDR3 runs to 13 residues. CDR1 and CDR2 from the germline V gene are LNHDA and SQIVND (reference sequence). V lost 3 bases and J 4 bases, leaving 7 bases between the germline ends. CDR3 in amino acids: CASSIEHNQPQHF. In DNA form, the CDR3 reads TGTGCCAGTAGTATTGAGCATAATCAGCCCCAGCATTTT.

The gene calls are TRBV19 and TRBJ2-2, with 9 bases fitting TRBD1. Germline loops: CDR1 LNHDA, CDR2 SQIVND (reference sequence). CDR3 size: 16 residues. With V trimmed by 7 bases and J by 5 bases, 11 bases remained unmatched. The chain's CDR3 is CASTLLGQGDTGELFF. The CDR3 bases are TGTGCCAGTACCCTATTGGGACAGGGTGATACCGGGGAGCTGTTTTTT.

The chain recombines TRBV27 with TRBJ1-6; 8 bases line up with TRBD1. The CDR3 runs 15 residues. J gave up 6 bases and V 8 bases, and 9 bases lay outside the gene matches. Germline CDR1 is MNHEY and CDR2 is SMNVEV (reference sequence). The CDR3 coding sequence is TGTGCCAGCGCCAGGGGGCGCGCCGTTAATTCACCCCTCCACTTT. Encoded protein: CASARGRAVNSPLHF.

The CDR3 bases are TGTGCCAGCAGCCAAGATTATTCAAGCTCACCCCTCCACTTT. It specifies CASSQDYSSSPLHF. J is TRBJ1-6 and V is TRBV4-2; unclear D gene. The germline V gene has CDR1 LGHNA and CDR2 YNFKEQ. Trimming stripped 0 bases from V and 10 bases from J, with 10 bases between. The CDR3 is 14 residues long.

This chain connects TRBV7-8 to TRBJ2-5; 7 nucleotides line up with TRBD2. The CDR3 runs to 13 residues. V trimming: 4 bases; J trimming: 4 bases; junction bases outside the gene matches: 3. The germline CDR1 and CDR2 sequences are SGHVS and FQNEAQ. CDR3 sequence: CASSWGGRETQYF. CDR3 in DNA: TGTGCCAGCAGCTGGGGGGGACGAGAGACCCAGTACTTC. The full variable domain, rest sourced from reference TRBV7-8 and TRBJ2-5, is GAGVSQSPRYKVAKRGQDVALRCDPISGHVSLFWYQQALGQGPEFLTYFQNEAQLDKSGLPSDRFFAERPEGSVSTLKIQRTQQEDSAVYLCASSWGGRETQYFGPGTRLLVL.

The rearrangement uses TRBV29-1 and TRBJ1-1; TRBD1 matches at 7 bases. The V and J ends lost 1 base and 11 bases, in that order; junction bases with no gene match: 10. Germline V gives CDR1 SQVTM, CDR2 ANQGSEA. The CDR3 consists of 13 residues. The CDR3 bases are TGCAGCGTTGAAGCAGGGGGGAGAACTGCTGCTTTCTTT. It codes for CSVEAGGRTAAFF.

V is TRBV21-1 and J is TRBJ2-7; the table calls TRBD2, which could not be checked here. TRBV21-1 is shown as a pseudogene. The CDR3 has 16 residues. The chain's CDR3 is CASSKCRDGGSYEQYF. The CDR3 nucleotides read TGTGCCAGCAGCAAATGCCGGGACGGGGGCTCCTACGAGCAGTACTTC.

The chain recombines TRBV28 with TRBJ2-2; perhaps TRBD2 as D (6 bases). CDR1 and CDR2 (germline): MDHEN, SYDVKM. The CDR3 runs to 15 residues. V dropped 4 bases and J dropped 6 bases, with 15 bases sitting between them. The DNA for the CDR3 is TGTGCCAGCAGTTCAAACCCGGGACTGCCCGGGGAGCTGTTTTTT. This encodes CASSSNPGLPGELFF.

The V call is TRBV27, the J call TRBJ1-5, with D perhaps TRBD1 (5 bases). Germline CDR1 reads MNHEY; CDR2 reads SMNVEV (reference sequence). V was shortened by 5 bases and J by 4 bases, with 12 bases between the two germline ends. The CDR3 length is 14 residues. CDR3: CASSLNGGNQPQHF. The DNA for the CDR3 is TGTGCCAGCAGTCTAAACGGGGGGAATCAGCCCCAGCATTTT.

The chain joins TRBV10-3 to TRBJ2-2, with 10 nucleotides matching TRBD2. Per germline, CDR1 ENHRY and CDR2 SYGVKD. The trim removed 8 bases at V and 5 bases at J, leaving 8 bases unmatched. CDR3 length equals 15 residues. The CDR3 reads CAIQTSGSYTGELFF. The DNA of the CDR3 is TGTGCCATCCAGACTAGCGGGTCTTATACCGGGGAGCTGTTTTTT.

The chain has TRBV19 and TRBJ2-7, with 8 bases aligning to TRBD1. CDR1 LNHDA and CDR2 SQIVND come from the germline V gene (reference sequence). The CDR3 totals 12 residues. V trimming: 5 bases; J trimming: 8 bases; junction bases outside the gene matches: 5. This CDR3 is CASSADRVQQYF. The CDR3 DNA sequence: TGTGCCAGTAGTGCGGACAGGGTCCAGCAGTACTTC. The variable domain in full, completed from reference TRBV19 and TRBJ2-7, reads DGGITQSPKYLFRKEGQNVTLSCEQNLNHDAMYWYRQDPGQGLRLIYYSQIVNDFQKGDIAEGYSVSREKKESFPLTVTSAQKNPTAFYLCASSADRVQQYFGPGTRLTVT.

The chain has TRBV21-1 and TRBJ2-6; the table calls TRBD2, which could not be checked here. TRBV21-1 is a pseudogene locus. The CDR3 is 16 residues long. The CDR3 here is CASSKARAPGANVLTF. The CDR3 nucleotides are TGTGCCAGCAGCAAAGCGAGGGCCCCTGGGGCCAACGTCCTGACTTTC.

This clone occurred once. This chain connects TRBV6-5 to TRBJ1-2, with D possibly TRBD1 on 6 matching bases. This CDR3 region has 14 residues. Germline loops: CDR1 MNHEY, CDR2 SVGAGI. With 2 bases removed from V and 4 bases from J, the gap between germline ends came to 11 bases. The CDR3 DNA reads as TGTGCCAGCAGTTACGGGGGGGGGCTCTATGGCTACACCTTC. This gives the protein CASSYGGGLYGYTF.

This chain connects TRBV16 to TRBJ1-1; possibly TRBD1 for D (6 bases). This CDR3 has 15 amino acids. CDR1 and CDR2 (germline): KGHSY, FQNENV. V gave up 0 bases and J gave up 1 base, with 9 bases separating them. The CDR3 bases are TGTGCCAGCAGCCAATCTGGACAGAAGAACACTGAAGCTTTCTTT. This translates into CASSQSGQKNTEAFF.

This chain uses TRBV21-1 with TRBJ2-5; the table gives TRBD2 as D, unverified against the DNA. TRBV21-1 is listed as a pseudogene. The CDR3 covers 17 residues. DNA for the CDR3: TGTGCCAGCAGCAAAAGGAGGCGGGGCGGCGAACGGGAGACCCAGTACTTC. Its translation is CASSKRRRGGERETQYF.

This rearrangement joins TRBV5-1 to TRBJ1-1; D may be TRBD1 (5 bases). CDR1 SGHRS and CDR2 YFSETQ come from the germline V gene. The CDR3 covers 13 residues. V lost 5 bases to trimming and J lost 0 bases, with 8 bases between them. CDR3 sequence reads: CASSGQMNTEAFF. The CDR3 DNA follows: TGCGCCAGCAGTGGACAAATGAACACTGAAGCTTTCTTT.

V gene TRBV4-1 combines with J gene TRBJ2-2; 7 nucleotides match TRBD2. Germline V gene sequence: CDR1 MGHRA, CDR2 YSYEKL. V shed 6 bases and J 4 bases; nucleotides not matched to a gene: 14. The CDR3 totals 17 residues. This CDR3 reads CASSGEGQQKGTGELFF. The DNA of the CDR3 is TGCGCCAGCAGTGGGGAGGGGCAGCAAAAGGGCACCGGGGAGCTGTTTTTT.

The genes are TRBV19 and TRBJ1-5; 8 bases fit TRBD1. V was clipped by 7 bases and J by 5 bases; unmatched bases: 7. Per germline, CDR1 LNHDA and CDR2 SQIVND (reference sequence). CDR3 length: 14 residues. The CDR3 DNA follows: TGTGCCAGTACCGCGGACAGGGACTATCAGCCCCAGCATTTT. Protein product: CASTADRDYQPQHF.

V usage is TRBV14 and J usage is TRBJ2-1, with 13 bases identical to TRBD2. CDR3 size: 15 residues. Germline V gives CDR1 SGHDN, CDR2 FVKESK. Losses at the gene ends were 3 bases for V and 14 bases for J; bases not matched to a gene: 10. The CDR3 spells CASSHDIGTSGAEFF. In DNA, the CDR3 is TGTGCCAGCAGCCATGATATCGGGACTAGCGGGGCCGAGTTCTTC.

The rearrangement uses TRBV7-3 and TRBJ1-2; a weak D match, TRBD1 (6 bases). Germline CDR1 is SGHTA and CDR2 is FQGTGA. Deletions cut 4 bases from V and 6 bases from J, with 12 bases between. CDR3 size: 13 residues. The CDR3 bases are TGTGCCAGCAGCTCTACAGGGTACGATGGCTACACCTTC. Protein sequence: CASSSTGYDGYTF.

This chain connects TRBV29-1 to TRBJ2-4; 7 bases fit TRBD1. Trimming cost V 6 bases and J 10 bases; bases outside gene matches: 12. CDR3 length: 13 residues. Germline loops: CDR1 SQVTM, CDR2 ANQGSEA. The DNA for the CDR3 is TGCAGCGTACGACAGGGTGCCCAGATAATTCAGTACTTC. Its protein is CSVRQGAQIIQYF.

This chain connects TRBV20-1 to TRBJ2-2, with D possibly being TRBD2 (6 bases). Germline V CDR1 and CDR2: DFQATT, SNEGSKA (reference sequence). The V end was cut by 3 bases, the J end by 5 bases, with 13 bases between. The CDR3 has 14 residues. CDR3 amino acids: CSASGPGGTGELFF. The CDR3 nucleotides read TGCAGTGCTAGTGGACCTGGGGGGACCGGGGAGCTGTTTTTT.